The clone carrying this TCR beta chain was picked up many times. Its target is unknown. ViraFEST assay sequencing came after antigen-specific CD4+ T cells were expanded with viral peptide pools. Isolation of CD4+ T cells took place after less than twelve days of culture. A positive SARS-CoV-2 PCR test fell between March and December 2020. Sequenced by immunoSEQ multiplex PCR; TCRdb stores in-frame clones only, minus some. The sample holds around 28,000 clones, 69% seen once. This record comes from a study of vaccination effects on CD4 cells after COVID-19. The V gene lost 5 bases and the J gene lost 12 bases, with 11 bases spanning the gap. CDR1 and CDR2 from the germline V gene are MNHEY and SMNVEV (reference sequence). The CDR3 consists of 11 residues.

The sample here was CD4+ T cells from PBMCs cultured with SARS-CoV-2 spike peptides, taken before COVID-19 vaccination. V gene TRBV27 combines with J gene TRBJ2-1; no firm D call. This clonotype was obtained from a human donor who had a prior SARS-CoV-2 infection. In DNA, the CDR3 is TGTGCCAGCAGTGATAATGAGTGGCAGTTCTTC. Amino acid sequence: CASSDNEWQFF.